The clone carrying this TCR beta chain turned up a few times. Its antigen is still unknown. The record originates from a study of identical twins. Study-wide findings and caveats: The models gave estimates that fell short of the out-of-frame TCR alpha sharing seen in monozygotic twins.

TCRdb fed the 5' RACE reads into MiXCR, producing one record per CDR3 protein. The table has roughly 720,000 distinct CDR3 sequences, about 20% seen once. V lost 4 bases and J 0 bases, leaving 15 bases between the germline ends. Germline values: CDR1 MGHDK, CDR2 SYGVNS. The CDR3 extends over 16 amino acids. These same data were also listed under a study on T cells expressing NK-cell markers.

Sequenced sample: PBMCs. This receptor was identified in a woman aged 18-29 years in good health. This chain joins TRBV25-1 and TRBJ1-1, with TRBD1 as a possible D gene (5 bases). The CDR3: CASSAPRDFMNTEAFF. The CDR3 region has the DNA TGTGCCAGCAGTGCGCCACGGGACTTCATGAACACTGAAGCTTTCTTT. Full variable domain (outside the CDR3, taken from reference TRBV25-1 and TRBJ1-1): EADIYQTPRYLVIGTGKKITLECSQTMGHDKMYWYQQDPGMELHLIHYSYGVNSTEKGDLSSESTVSRIRTEHFPLTLESARPSHTSQYLCASSAPRDFMNTEAFFGQGTRLTVV.